The source of this T cell receptor beta chain is a study of T cell responses to AZD1222 COVID-19 vaccine. Overall study findings and caveats: Only after the peak T cell response were repertoires sampled. Of spike-specific TCRs, nearly half reportedly target regions left unmutated in variants. Among the donors, most were white British and more were female, and clonal diversity was possibly underestimated.

Of note for this clone: Its antigen is currently unknown.

Assay used: immunoSEQ multiplex PCR; TCRdb lists only in-frame clones, some missing. The sample includes about 150,000 clones, 75% to 90% of them seen just once. This sequence was found in an adult who received the AZD1222 COVID-19 vaccine. The source material was peripheral blood, sampled 28 days after the second AZD1222 dose.

DNA of the CDR3: TGCGCCAGCAGCTTGGAGCCCCCTCTCTACAATGAGCAGTTCTTC. Encoded protein: CASSLEPPLYNEQFF. This chain joins TRBV5-1 and TRBJ2-1, with unresolved D. Germline lookup yields CDR1 SGHRS and CDR2 YFSETQ. Trimming took 0 bases from V and 3 from J, leaving 10 bases between them. This CDR3 has 15 amino acids.